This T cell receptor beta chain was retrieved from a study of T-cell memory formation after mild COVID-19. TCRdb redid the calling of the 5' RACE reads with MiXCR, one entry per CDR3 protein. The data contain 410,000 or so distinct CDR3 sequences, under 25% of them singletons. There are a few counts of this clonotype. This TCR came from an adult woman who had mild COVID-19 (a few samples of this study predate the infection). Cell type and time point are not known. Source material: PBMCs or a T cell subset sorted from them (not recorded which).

CDR3 amino acids: CASSSTIPGLSRAFF. For the CDR3, the DNA is TGTGCCAGCAGCTCCACGATTCCGGGACTAAGTCGGGCTTTCTTT. The J gene is TRBJ1-1, the V gene TRBV6-5; possible D gene TRBD1, 5 bases. Per the germline V gene, CDR1 is MNHEY and CDR2 is SVGAGI. Between the trimmed V and J ends, which lost 6 bases and 11 bases, there was a span of 25 bases. The CDR3 consists of 15 residues.